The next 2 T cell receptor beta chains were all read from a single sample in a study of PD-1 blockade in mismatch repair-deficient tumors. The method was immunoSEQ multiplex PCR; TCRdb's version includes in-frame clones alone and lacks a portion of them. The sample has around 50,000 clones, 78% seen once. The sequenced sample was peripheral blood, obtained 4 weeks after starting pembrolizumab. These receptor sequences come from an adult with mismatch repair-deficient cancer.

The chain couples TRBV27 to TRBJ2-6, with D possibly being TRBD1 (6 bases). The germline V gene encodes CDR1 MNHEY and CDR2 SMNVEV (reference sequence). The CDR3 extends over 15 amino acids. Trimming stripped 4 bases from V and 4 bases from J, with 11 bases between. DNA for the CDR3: TGTGCCAGCAGTTCCCAGGGGCTCGGGGCCAACGTCCTGACTTTC. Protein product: CASSSQGLGANVLTF.

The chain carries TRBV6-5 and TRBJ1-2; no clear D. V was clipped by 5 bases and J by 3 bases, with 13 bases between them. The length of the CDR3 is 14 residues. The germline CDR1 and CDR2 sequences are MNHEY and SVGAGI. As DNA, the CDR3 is TGTGCCAGCAGTCCAAACCGGGCCTACTATGGCTACACCTTC. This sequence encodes CASSPNRAYYGYTF.